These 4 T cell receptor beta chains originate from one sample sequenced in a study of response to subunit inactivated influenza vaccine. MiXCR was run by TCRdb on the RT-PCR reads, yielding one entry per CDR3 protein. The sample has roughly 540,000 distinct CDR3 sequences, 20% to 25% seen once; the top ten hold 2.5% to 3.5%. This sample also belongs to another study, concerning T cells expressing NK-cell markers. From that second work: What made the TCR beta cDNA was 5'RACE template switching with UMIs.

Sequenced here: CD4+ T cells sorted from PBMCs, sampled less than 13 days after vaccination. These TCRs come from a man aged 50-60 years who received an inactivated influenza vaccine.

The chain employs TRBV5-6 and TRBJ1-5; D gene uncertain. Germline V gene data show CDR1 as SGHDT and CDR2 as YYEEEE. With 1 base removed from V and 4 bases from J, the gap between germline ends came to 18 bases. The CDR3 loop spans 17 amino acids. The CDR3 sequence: CASSLWKERVANQPQHF. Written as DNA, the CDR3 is TGTGCCAGCAGCTTGTGGAAGGAGAGGGTTGCGAATCAGCCCCAGCATTTT.

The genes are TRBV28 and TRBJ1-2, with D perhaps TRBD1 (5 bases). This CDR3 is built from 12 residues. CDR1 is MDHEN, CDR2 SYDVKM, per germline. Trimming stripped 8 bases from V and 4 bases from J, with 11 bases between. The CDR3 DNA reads TGTGCCAGCGAGGGGACGGGCTATGGCTACACCTTC. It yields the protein CASEGTGYGYTF.

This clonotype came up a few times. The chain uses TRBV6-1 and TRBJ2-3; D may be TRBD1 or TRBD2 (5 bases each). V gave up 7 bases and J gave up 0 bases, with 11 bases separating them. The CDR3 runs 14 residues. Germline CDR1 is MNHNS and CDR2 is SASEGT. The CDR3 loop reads CASTPGTSTDTQYF. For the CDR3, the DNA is TGTGCCAGCACCCCAGGGACGAGCACAGATACGCAGTATTTT.

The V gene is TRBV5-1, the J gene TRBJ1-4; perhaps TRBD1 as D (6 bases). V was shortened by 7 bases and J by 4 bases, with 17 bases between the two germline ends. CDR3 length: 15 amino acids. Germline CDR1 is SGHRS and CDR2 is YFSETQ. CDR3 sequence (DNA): TGCGCCAGCTGCAACGGGGGCGCCCATAATGAAAAACTGTTTTTT. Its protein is CASCNGGAHNEKLFF.